Listed below are T cell receptor beta chains from one sample, sequenced in a study of blood T cell repertoires in COVID-19. Assay used: immunoSEQ multiplex PCR; TCRdb lists only in-frame clones, some missing. The sample has 90,000 or so clones, approximately 88% seen once. Sequencing was done on a sample of peripheral blood. Every receptor here comes from a woman in her seventies with acute or convalescent COVID-19. The conserved cysteine and the conserved F or W are not part of the CDR3 here.

v_call	j_call	cdr3_aa
TRBV28	TRBJ1-4	ASRQGGVPEKLF
TRBV9	TRBJ2-1	ASSVRLAGNEQF
TRBV19	TRBJ1-5	ASSIVRGGQPQH
TRBV18	TRBJ1-6	ASSPLDSNNSPLH
TRBV6-2/TRBV6-3	TRBJ2-1	ASSYSGLAGEQF
TRBV10-3	TRBJ2-7	AIRGTGNSYEQY
TRBV27	TRBJ2-3	ASSSGQGSDTQY
TRBV18	TRBJ2-2	ASSPTGTANTGELF
TRBV30	TRBJ1-4	AHGASTGSEKLF
TRBV6-5	TRBJ2-7	ASRGTSGPYEQY
TRBV28	TRBJ2-1	ASSSPGQGYNEQF
TRBV5-4	TRBJ1-6	ASSFPRQEDNSPLH
TRBV10-1	TRBJ2-3	ASSDQGADTQY
TRBV5-1	TRBJ1-2	ASSLVPGNYGYT
TRBV12-3/TRBV12-4	TRBJ1-6	ASSEGLTVPLH
TRBV19	TRBJ1-4	ASSIESAGREKLF
TRBV19	TRBJ2-7	ASSIGGTGAYEQY
TRBV7-9	TRBJ2-1	ASSSSSYNEQF
TRBV19	TRBJ2-2	ASSIVQLAGLTGELF
TRBV7-2	TRBJ1-3	ASSLGGGAGNTIY
TRBV5-5	TRBJ1-3	ASSLMQDSGNTIY
TRBV7-2	TRBJ2-5	ASSAYGRGGLRETQY
TRBV21-1	TRBJ1-6	ASSKGFGGKDSPLH
TRBV18	TRBJ2-1	ASSPSGRVNEQF
TRBV24-1	TRBJ2-1	AAGTSGTYNEQF
TRBV28	TRBJ2-3	ASRTSGAQSDTQY
TRBV18	TRBJ2-7	ASSPWDSEGYEQY
TRBV28	TRBJ1-1	ASSSVGTGLFNTEAF
TRBV30	TRBJ1-6	AWSVQGAGSPLH
TRBV14	TRBJ2-3	ASSQGMGTYFTQY
TRBV7-6	TRBJ1-6	ASSLDGTGVNSPLH
TRBV19	TRBJ2-1	ASTLSAPSSYNEQF